This is a list of T cell receptor beta chains from one sample in a study of T cell responses to AZD1222 COVID-19 vaccine. TCRdb keeps only in-frame clones here, not all; method: immunoSEQ multiplex PCR. The sample contains approximately 110,000 clones, under 90% of which appear only once. Specimen: peripheral blood, collected on day 0 of AZD1222 vaccination. The source of these receptors is an adult in good health. CDR3s include the opening cysteine and the closing phenylalanine or tryptophan. Fields, in order: D gene, V gene, clone size, J gene, CDR3 protein, CDR3 DNA. The D gene is left open where the match is weak. Size is stated for part of the rows, as once, few or many counts, or as a class when the clone is expanded.

D gene: -
V gene: TRBV29-1
clone size: -
J gene: TRBJ1-2
CDR3 protein: CSVEQGRRKGYTF
CDR3 DNA: TGCAGCGTTGAACAGGGGCGAAGAAAAGGCTACACCTTC

D gene: -
V gene: TRBV5-5
clone size: -
J gene: TRBJ1-4
CDR3 protein: CASSLSHPGKLFF
CDR3 DNA: TGTGCCAGCAGCTTGAGTCATCCAGGGAAACTGTTTTTT

D gene: -
V gene: TRBV6-5
clone size: -
J gene: TRBJ1-2
CDR3 protein: CASSPDFYGYTF
CDR3 DNA: TGTGCCAGCAGCCCCGACTTCTACGGCTACACCTTC

D gene: -
V gene: TRBV6-6
clone size: -
J gene: TRBJ2-2
CDR3 protein: CASTPRAVNTGELFF
CDR3 DNA: TGTGCCAGCACCCCAAGGGCCGTAAACACCGGGGAGCTGTTTTTT

D gene: -
V gene: TRBV19
clone size: -
J gene: TRBJ1-6
CDR3 protein: CASSIGGPTGSPLHF
CDR3 DNA: TGTGCCAGTAGTATCGGGGGACCGACCGGCTCACCCCTCCACTTT

D gene: TRBD2
V gene: TRBV5-1
clone size: -
J gene: TRBJ2-1
CDR3 protein: CASSSPSGAPTYNEQFF
CDR3 DNA: TGCGCCAGCAGCTCCCCTAGCGGGGCACCCACCTACAATGAGCAGTTCTTC

D gene: -
V gene: TRBV6-1
clone size: -
J gene: TRBJ1-5
CDR3 protein: CASSEALGQPQHF
CDR3 DNA: TGTGCCAGCAGTGAAGCGCTTGGACAGCCCCAGCATTTT

D gene: TRBD1
V gene: TRBV18
clone size: -
J gene: TRBJ1-3
CDR3 protein: CASSPRGQVHSGNTIYF
CDR3 DNA: TGTGCCAGCTCACCACGGGGACAGGTCCACTCTGGAAACACCATATATTTT

D gene: -
V gene: TRBV30
clone size: -
J gene: TRBJ2-2
CDR3 protein: CAWPDGHTGELFF
CDR3 DNA: TGTGCCTGGCCAGATGGGCACACCGGGGAGCTGTTTTTT

D gene: TRBD2
V gene: TRBV27
clone size: -
J gene: TRBJ2-1
CDR3 protein: CASSPRTSGSFTSEQFF
CDR3 DNA: TGTGCCAGCAGTCCGCGAACTAGCGGGAGTTTCACAAGTGAGCAGTTCTTC

D gene: TRBD2
V gene: TRBV7-2
clone size: -
J gene: TRBJ2-1
CDR3 protein: CASSASGGYNEQFF
CDR3 DNA: TGTGCCAGCAGTGCTAGCGGGGGGTACAATGAGCAGTTCTTC

D gene: -
V gene: TRBV5-8
clone size: -
J gene: TRBJ2-2
CDR3 protein: CASSIQPQGTGELFF
CDR3 DNA: TGTGCCAGCAGCATCCAGCCTCAGGGGACCGGGGAGCTGTTTTTT

D gene: -
V gene: TRBV5-5
clone size: once
J gene: TRBJ2-3
CDR3 protein: CASSLDDFFANTDTQYF
CDR3 DNA: TGTGCCAGCAGCTTGGATGACTTTTTTGCAAACACAGATACGCAGTATTTT

D gene: TRBD2
V gene: TRBV14
clone size: -
J gene: TRBJ2-7
CDR3 protein: CASSRTSGILYEQYF
CDR3 DNA: TGTGCCAGCAGCCGCACTAGCGGGATTCTTTACGAGCAGTACTTC

D gene: -
V gene: TRBV2
clone size: -
J gene: TRBJ2-7
CDR3 protein: CASSPAISYEQYF
CDR3 DNA: TGTGCCAGCAGTCCGGCCATTTCCTACGAGCAGTACTTC

D gene: -
V gene: TRBV18
clone size: -
J gene: TRBJ2-5
CDR3 protein: CASSHREKGETQYF
CDR3 DNA: TGTGCCAGCTCCCACAGGGAGAAAGGAGAGACCCAGTACTTC

D gene: TRBD1
V gene: TRBV5-6
clone size: once
J gene: TRBJ1-2
CDR3 protein: CASSPDRGHANYGYTF
CDR3 DNA: TGTGCCAGCAGCCCAGACAGGGGCCACGCTAACTATGGCTACACCTTC

D gene: -
V gene: TRBV19
clone size: -
J gene: TRBJ2-7
CDR3 protein: CASSIEPYEQYF
CDR3 DNA: TGTGCCAGTAGTATAGAACCCTACGAGCAGTACTTC

D gene: -
V gene: TRBV19
clone size: once
J gene: TRBJ1-6
CDR3 protein: CASSYSSYNSPLHF
CDR3 DNA: TGTGCCAGTAGCTATAGCTCCTATAATTCACCCCTCCACTTT

D gene: -
V gene: TRBV6-2/TRBV6-3
clone size: -
J gene: TRBJ1-1
CDR3 protein: CASSDEWGEAFF
CDR3 DNA: TGTGCCAGCAGTGACGAATGGGGTGAAGCTTTCTTT

D gene: -
V gene: TRBV5-4
clone size: -
J gene: TRBJ2-2
CDR3 protein: CASSLYGELFF
CDR3 DNA: TGTGCCAGCAGCTTGTACGGGGAGCTGTTTTTT

D gene: -
V gene: TRBV7-9
clone size: -
J gene: TRBJ2-7
CDR3 protein: CASSLVRLASGYEQYF
CDR3 DNA: TGTGCCAGCAGCTTAGTACGGCTAGCGAGCGGGTACGAGCAGTACTTC

D gene: -
V gene: TRBV3-1/TRBV3-2
clone size: -
J gene: TRBJ1-5
CDR3 protein: CASSRGGNGNQPQHF
CDR3 DNA: TGTGCCAGCAGCCGGGGAGGGAATGGAAATCAGCCCCAGCATTTT

D gene: -
V gene: TRBV5-1
clone size: -
J gene: TRBJ2-7
CDR3 protein: CASSLVTGQRYDEQYF
CDR3 DNA: TGCGCCAGCAGCTTGGTCACGGGGCAGCGTTATGACGAGCAGTACTTC

D gene: TRBD1
V gene: TRBV10-3
clone size: -
J gene: TRBJ2-1
CDR3 protein: CAISDPTGGNEQFF
CDR3 DNA: TGTGCCATCAGTGATCCGACAGGGGGCAATGAGCAGTTCTTC

D gene: -
V gene: TRBV12-5
clone size: -
J gene: TRBJ1-5
CDR3 protein: CASGVSYQPQHF
CDR3 DNA: TGTGCTAGTGGTGTCTCTTATCAGCCCCAGCATTTT

D gene: -
V gene: TRBV2
clone size: -
J gene: TRBJ1-1
CDR3 protein: CASSEGGALTEAFF
CDR3 DNA: TGTGCCAGCAGTGAAGGGGGGGCCCTCACTGAAGCTTTCTTT